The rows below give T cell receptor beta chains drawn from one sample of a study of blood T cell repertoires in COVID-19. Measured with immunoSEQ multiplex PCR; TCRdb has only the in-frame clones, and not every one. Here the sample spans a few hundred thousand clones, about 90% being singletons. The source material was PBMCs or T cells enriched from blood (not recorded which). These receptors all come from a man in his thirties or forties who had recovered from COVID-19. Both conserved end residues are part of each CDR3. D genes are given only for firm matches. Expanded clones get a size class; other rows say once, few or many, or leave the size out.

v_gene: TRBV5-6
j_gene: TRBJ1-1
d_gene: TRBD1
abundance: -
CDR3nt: TGTGCCAGCAGCTTGTCAGGGACAGTGAACACTGAAGCTTTCTTT
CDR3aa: CASSLSGTVNTEAFF

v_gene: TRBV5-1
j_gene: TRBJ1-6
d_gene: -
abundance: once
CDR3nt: TGCGCCAGCAGCTTCCAGACAGGAAATAATTCACCCCTCCACTTT
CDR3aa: CASSFQTGNNSPLHF

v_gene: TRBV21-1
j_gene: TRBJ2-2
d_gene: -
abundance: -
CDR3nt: TGTGCCAGCAGCAAAGCGCGTGGGCGAACCACCGGGGAGCTGTTTTTT
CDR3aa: CASSKARGRTTGELFF

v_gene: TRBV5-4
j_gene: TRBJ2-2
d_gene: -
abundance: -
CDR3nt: TGTGCCAGCAGCTTGTTTCTCACCGGGGAGCTGTTTTTT
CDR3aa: CASSLFLTGELFF

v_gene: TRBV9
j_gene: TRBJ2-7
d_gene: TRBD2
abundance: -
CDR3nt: TGTGCCAGCAGCGTAGAAGCGGGGGGCTACGAGCAGTACTTC
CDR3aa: CASSVEAGGYEQYF

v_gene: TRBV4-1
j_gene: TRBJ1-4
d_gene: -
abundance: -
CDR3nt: TGCGCCAGCAGCCAAGTACAGGGTTTGGAAAAACTGTTTTTT
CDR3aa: CASSQVQGLEKLFF

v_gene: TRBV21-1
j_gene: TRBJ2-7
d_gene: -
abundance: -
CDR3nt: TGTGCCAGCAGCACTCCCGGACAGGGACCACCCTACGAGCAGTACTTC
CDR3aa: CASSTPGQGPPYEQYF

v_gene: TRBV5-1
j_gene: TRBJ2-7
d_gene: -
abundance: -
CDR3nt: TGCGCCAGCAGCTTGGTCCCGGAGAGCTCCTACGAGCAGTACTTC
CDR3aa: CASSLVPESSYEQYF

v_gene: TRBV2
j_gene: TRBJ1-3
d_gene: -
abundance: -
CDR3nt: TGTGCCAGCAGTGAAGCGCTAGCCGGATTCTCTGGAAACACCATATATTTT
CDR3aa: CASSEALAGFSGNTIYF

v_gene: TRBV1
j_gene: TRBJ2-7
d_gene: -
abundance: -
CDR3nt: TGCACCAGCAGCCAAGATCTTCTTGGGACACACTACGAGCAGTACTTC
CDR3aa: CTSSQDLLGTHYEQYF

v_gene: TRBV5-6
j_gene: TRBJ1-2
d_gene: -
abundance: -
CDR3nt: TGTGCCAGCAGCACCCTCCGGGAATCTGGCTACACCTTC
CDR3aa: CASSTLRESGYTF

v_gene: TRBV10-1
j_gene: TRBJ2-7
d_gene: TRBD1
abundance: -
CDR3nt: TGCGCCAGCAGTGAGTCGGGACAGGGGGCAGGAGAGCAGTACTTC
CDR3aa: CASSESGQGAGEQYF

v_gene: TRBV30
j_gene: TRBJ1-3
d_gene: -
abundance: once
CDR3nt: TGTGCCTGGGCACAGGGAGTGGGTGGAAACACCATATATTTT
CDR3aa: CAWAQGVGGNTIYF

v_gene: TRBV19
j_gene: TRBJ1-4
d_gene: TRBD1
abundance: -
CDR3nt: TGTGCCAGTAGGCCTCGCGGGACAGGGGAAGAAAAACTGTTTTTT
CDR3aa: CASRPRGTGEEKLFF

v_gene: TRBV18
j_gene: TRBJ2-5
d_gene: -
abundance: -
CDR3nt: TGTGCCAGCTCACCAAACAGGGAGGAGACCCAGTACTTC
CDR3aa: CASSPNREETQYF

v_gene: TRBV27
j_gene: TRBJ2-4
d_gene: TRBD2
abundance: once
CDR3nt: TGTGCCAGCTCTTCATGGCGGGGGATGTACTTC
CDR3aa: CASSSWRGMYF

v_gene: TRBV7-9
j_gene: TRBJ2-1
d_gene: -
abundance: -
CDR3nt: TGTGCCAGCAGCTTAGGCGGGCTTGAGAATGAGCAGTTCTTC
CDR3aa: CASSLGGLENEQFF

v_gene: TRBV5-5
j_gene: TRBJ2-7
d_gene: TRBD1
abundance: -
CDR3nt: TGTGCCAGCAGCCCAGGGACAGAGAGCTCCTACGAGCAGTACTTC
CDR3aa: CASSPGTESSYEQYF

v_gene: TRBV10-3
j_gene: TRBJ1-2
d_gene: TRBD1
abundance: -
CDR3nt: TGTGCCATCAGGATTGAGACAGGGGGGGATAGCGGCTACACCTTC
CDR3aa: CAIRIETGGDSGYTF

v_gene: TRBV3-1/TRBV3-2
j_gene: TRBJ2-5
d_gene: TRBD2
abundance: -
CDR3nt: TGTGCCAGCAGCATCCGGGACTACAAAGCTGTAGAGACCCAGTACTTC
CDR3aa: CASSIRDYKAVETQYF

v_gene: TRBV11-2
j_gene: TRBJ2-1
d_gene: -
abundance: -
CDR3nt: TGTGCCAGCAGCACACCCTTTTATGAGCAGTTCTTC
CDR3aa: CASSTPFYEQFF

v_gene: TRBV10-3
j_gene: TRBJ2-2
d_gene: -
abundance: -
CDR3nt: TGTGCCGTCGACGGCCTAGGTACCGGGGAGCTGTTTTTT
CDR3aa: CAVDGLGTGELFF

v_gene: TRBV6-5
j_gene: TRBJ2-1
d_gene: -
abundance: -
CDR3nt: TGTGCCAGCAGCCGTTACGGGTCCACTTACAATGAGCAGTTCTTC
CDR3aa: CASSRYGSTYNEQFF

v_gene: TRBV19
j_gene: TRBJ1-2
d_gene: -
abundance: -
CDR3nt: TGTGCCAGTAGGCCCCCCGGGACACCTAACTATGGCTACACCTTC
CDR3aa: CASRPPGTPNYGYTF

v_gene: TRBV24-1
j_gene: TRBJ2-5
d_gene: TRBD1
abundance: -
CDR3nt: TGTGCCACCAGTGTAAGAGACAGGGATCGCCAAGAGACCCAGTACTTC
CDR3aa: CATSVRDRDRQETQYF

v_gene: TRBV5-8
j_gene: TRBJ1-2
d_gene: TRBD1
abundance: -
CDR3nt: TGTGCCAGCAGCTTGGAAGGGGGCGCGGTCTATGGCTACACCTTC
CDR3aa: CASSLEGGAVYGYTF